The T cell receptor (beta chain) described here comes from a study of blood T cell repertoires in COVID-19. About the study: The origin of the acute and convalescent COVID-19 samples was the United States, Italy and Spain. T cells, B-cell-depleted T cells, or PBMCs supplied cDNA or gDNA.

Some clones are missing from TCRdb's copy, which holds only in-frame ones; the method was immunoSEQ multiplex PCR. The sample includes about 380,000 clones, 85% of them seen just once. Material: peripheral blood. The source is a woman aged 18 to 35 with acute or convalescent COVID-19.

CDR3 amino acids: CASSLRGTVKAFF. DNA of the CDR3: TGTGCCAGCAGTTTGCGAGGGACAGTCAAAGCTTTCTTT. The chain has TRBV6-2 or TRBV6-3 and TRBJ1-1; 7 nucleotides align to TRBD1. The CDR3 contains 13 residues. Trimming cost V 4 bases and J 9 bases; bases outside gene matches: 8. From germline, CDR1 is MNHEY and CDR2 SVGEGT.